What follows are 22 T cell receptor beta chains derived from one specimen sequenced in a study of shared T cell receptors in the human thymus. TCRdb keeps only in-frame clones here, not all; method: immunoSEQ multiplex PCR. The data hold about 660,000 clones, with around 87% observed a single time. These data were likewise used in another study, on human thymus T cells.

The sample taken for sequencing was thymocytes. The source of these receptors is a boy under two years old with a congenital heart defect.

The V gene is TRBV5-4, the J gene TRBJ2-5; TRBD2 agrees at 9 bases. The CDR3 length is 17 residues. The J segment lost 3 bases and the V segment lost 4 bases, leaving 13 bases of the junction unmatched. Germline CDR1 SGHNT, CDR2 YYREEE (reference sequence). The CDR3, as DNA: TGTGCCAGCAGCACACCCTTGACTAGCGGCGAAAAAGAGACCCAGTACTTC. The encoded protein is CASSTPLTSGEKETQYF. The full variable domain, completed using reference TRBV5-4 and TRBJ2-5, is ETGVTQSPTHLIKTRGQQVTLRCSSQSGHNTVSWYQQALGQGPQFIFQYYREEENGRGNFPPRFSGLQFPNYSSELNVNALELDDSALYLCASSTPLTSGEKETQYFGPGTRLLVL.

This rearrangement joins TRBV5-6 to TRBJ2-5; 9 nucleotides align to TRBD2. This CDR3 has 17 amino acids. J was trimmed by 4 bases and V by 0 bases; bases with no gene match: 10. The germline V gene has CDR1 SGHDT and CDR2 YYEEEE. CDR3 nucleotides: TGTGCCAGCAGCTTGGGCGCGGGAGGGCCACGGGGAGAGACCCAGTACTTC. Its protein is CASSLGAGGPRGETQYF.

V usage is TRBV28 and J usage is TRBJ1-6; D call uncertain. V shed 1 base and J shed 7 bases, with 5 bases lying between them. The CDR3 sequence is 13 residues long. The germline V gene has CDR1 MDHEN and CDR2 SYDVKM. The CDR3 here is CASSLSGNSPLHF. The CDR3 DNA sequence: TGTGCCAGCAGTTTATCCGGGAATTCACCCCTCCACTTT.

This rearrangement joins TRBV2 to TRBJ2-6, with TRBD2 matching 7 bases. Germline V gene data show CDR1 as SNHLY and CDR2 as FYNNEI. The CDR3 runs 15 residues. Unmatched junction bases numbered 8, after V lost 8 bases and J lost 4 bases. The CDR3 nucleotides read TGTGCCAGCCCGAAGTGGGGAGGGGGGGCCAACGTCCTGACTTTC. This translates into CASPKWGGGANVLTF.

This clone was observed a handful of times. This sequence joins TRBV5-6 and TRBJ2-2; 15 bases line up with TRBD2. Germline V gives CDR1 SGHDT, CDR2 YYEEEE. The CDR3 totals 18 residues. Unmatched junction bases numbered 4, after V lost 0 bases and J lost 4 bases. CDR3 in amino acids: CASSLGGLAGGVTGELFF. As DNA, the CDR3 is TGTGCCAGCAGCTTGGGTGGACTAGCGGGGGGGGTCACCGGGGAGCTGTTTTTT.

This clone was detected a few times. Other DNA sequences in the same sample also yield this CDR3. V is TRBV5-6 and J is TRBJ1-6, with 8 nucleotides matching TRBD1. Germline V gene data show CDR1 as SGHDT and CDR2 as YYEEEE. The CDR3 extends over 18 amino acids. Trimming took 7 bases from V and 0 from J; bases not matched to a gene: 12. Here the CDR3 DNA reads TGTGCCAGCGCCCCAACAGGGGGGAGGATCTCCTATAATTCACCCCTCCACTTT. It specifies CASAPTGGRISYNSPLHF.

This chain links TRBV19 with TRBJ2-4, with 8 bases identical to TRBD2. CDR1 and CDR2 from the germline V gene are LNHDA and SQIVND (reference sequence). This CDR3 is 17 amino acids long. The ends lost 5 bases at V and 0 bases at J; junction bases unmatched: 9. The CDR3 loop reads CASSSRGGTLAKNIQYF. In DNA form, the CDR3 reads TGTGCCAGTAGTTCTCGGGGGGGTACGCTAGCCAAAAACATTCAGTACTTC.

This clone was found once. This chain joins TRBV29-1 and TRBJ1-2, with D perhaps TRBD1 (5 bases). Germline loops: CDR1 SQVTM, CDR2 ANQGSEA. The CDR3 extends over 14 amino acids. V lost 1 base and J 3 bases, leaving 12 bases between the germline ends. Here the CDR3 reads CSVEATGMYYGYTF. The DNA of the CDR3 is TGCAGCGTTGAAGCAACAGGAATGTACTATGGCTACACCTTC.

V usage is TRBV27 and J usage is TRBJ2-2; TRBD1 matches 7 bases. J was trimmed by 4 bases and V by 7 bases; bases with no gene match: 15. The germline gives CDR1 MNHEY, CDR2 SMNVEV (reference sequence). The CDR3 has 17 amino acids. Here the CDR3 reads CASMVRDRDSRTGELFF. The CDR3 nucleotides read TGTGCCAGCATGGTCCGGGATAGGGACAGCCGCACCGGGGAGCTGTTTTTT.

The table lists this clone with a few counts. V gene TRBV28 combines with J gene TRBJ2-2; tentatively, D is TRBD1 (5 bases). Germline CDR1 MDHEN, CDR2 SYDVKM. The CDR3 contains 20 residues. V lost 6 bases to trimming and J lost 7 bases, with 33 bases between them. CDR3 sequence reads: CASRPNPRDSAGRKGGELFF. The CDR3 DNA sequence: TGTGCCAGCAGGCCAAATCCCCGAGACAGCGCCGGACGAAAGGGCGGGGAGCTGTTTTTT.

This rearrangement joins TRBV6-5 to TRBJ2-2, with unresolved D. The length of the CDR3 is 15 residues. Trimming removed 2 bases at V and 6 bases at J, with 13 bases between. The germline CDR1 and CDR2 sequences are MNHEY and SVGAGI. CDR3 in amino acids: CASSYPEGESGELFF. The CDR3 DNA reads TGTGCCAGCAGTTACCCCGAAGGAGAATCCGGGGAGCTGTTTTTT.

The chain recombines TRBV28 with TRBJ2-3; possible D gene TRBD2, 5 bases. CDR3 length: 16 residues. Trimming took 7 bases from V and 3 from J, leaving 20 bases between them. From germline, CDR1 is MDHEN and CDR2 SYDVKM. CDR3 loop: CASNLRVEGKTDTQYF. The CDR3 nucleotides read TGTGCCAGCAATTTGAGGGTAGAGGGTAAGACAGATACGCAGTATTTT.

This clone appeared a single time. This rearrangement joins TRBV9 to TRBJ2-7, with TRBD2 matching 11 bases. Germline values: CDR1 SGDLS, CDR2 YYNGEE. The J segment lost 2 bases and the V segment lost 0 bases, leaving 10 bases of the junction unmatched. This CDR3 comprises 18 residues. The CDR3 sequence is CASSVGPSGRLRPYEQYF. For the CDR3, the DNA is TGTGCCAGCAGCGTAGGCCCTAGCGGGAGGCTCCGGCCCTACGAGCAGTACTTC.

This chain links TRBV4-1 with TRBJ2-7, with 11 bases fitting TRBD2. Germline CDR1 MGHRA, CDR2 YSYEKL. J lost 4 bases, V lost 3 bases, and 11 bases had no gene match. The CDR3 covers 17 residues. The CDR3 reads CASSQETSGGGYYEQYF. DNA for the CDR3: TGCGCCAGCAGCCAGGAAACTAGCGGGGGAGGGTATTACGAGCAGTACTTC.

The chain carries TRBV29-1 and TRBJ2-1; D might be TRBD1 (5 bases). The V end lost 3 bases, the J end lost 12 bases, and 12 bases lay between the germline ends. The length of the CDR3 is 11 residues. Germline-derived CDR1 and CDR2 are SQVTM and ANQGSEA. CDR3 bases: TGCAGCGTTGAGACAGCGAAGATGCAGTTCTTC. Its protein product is CSVETAKMQFF.

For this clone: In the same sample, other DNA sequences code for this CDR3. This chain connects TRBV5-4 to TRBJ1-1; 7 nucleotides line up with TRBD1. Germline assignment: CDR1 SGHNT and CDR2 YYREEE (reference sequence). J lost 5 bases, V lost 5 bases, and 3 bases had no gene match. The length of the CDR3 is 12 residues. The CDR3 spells CASSPGGTEAFF. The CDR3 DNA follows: TGTGCCAGCAGTCCAGGGGGAACTGAAGCTTTCTTT.

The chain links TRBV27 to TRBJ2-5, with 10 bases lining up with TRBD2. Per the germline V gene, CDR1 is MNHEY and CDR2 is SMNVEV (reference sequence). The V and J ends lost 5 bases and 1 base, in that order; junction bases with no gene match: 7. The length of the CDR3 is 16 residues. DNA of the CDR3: TGTGCCAGCAGTCCCTGGGTAGCGGGGGGCCAAGAGACCCAGTACTTC. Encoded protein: CASSPWVAGGQETQYF.

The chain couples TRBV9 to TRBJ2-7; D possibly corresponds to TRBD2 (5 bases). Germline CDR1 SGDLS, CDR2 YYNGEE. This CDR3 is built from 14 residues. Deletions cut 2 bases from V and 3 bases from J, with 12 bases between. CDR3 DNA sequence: TGTGCCAGCAGCGTCAGACCGGGGAACTACGAGCAGTACTTC. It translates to CASSVRPGNYEQYF.

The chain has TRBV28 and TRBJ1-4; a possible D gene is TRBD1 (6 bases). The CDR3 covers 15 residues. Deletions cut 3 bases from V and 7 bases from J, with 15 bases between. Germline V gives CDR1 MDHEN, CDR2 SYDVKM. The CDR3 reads CASSFCTGRGEKLFF. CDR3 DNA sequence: TGTGCCAGCAGTTTCTGCACAGGGAGGGGTGAAAAACTGTTTTTT.

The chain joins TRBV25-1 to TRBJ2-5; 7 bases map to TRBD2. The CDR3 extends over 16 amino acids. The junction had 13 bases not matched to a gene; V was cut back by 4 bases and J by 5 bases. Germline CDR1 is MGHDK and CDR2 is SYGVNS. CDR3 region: CASSVLLGGFRETQYF. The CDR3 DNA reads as TGTGCCAGCAGTGTCCTGTTGGGGGGGTTTCGGGAGACCCAGTACTTC.

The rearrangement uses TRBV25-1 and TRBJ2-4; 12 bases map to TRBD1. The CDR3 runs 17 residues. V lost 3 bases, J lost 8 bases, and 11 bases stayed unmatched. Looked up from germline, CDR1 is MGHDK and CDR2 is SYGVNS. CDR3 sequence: CASSDPYRDRGPDIQYF. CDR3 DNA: TGTGCCAGCAGTGATCCTTACCGGGACAGGGGGCCTGACATTCAGTACTTC.

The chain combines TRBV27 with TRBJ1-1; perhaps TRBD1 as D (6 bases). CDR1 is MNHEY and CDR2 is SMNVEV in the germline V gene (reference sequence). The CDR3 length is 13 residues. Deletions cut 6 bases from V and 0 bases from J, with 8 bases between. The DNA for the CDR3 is TGTGCCAGCAGGCGGGGGCTGAACACTGAAGCTTTCTTT. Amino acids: CASRRGLNTEAFF.